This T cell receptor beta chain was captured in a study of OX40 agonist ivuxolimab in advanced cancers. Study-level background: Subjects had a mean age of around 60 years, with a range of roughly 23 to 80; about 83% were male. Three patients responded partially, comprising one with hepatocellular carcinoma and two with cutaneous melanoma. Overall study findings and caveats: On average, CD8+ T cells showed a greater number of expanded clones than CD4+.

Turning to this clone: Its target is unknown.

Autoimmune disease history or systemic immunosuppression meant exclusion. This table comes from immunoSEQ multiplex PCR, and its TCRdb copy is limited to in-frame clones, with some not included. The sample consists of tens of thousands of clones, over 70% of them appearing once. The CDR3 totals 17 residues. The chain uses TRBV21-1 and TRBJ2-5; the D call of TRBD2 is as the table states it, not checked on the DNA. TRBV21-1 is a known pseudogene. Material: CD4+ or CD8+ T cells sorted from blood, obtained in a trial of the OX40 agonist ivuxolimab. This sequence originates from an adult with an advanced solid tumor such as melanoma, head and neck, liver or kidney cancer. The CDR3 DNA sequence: TGTGCCAGCAGCAAAGCGAGGACTAGCGGGAGCAGAGAGACCCAGTACTTC. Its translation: CASSKARTSGSRETQYF.